This T cell receptor beta chain derives from a study of neurological immune-mediated disorders. Study-wide findings and caveats: No CDR3 amino acid sequences were shared by expanded clones across subjects, suggesting private repertoires in all groups. The greatest TCR clonal expansion occurred in HTLV-1-associated myelopathy and the least in multiple sclerosis, which fell below healthy controls.

This clonotype was counted only a few times. The antigen is not known. The authors made cDNA by 5'RACE with 10-nucleotide random UMIs. Over 170 million TCR-beta sequences, together covering 15-18 subjects, were produced by every individual sequencing run that was carried out. MiXCR, applied by TCRdb to the 5' RACE reads, yields one record per CDR3 protein. The sample lists tens of thousands of distinct CDR3 sequences, over 9% seen once, with 6.6% in the top ten. The CDR3 covers 12 residues. Germline values: CDR1 GTSNPN, CDR2 SVGIG (reference sequence). Deletions cut 7 bases from V and 6 bases from J, with 13 bases between.

Specimen: PBMCs. The TCR sequence derives from a woman aged 25-40 years with HTLV-1-associated myelopathy (HAM/TSP). The V gene is TRBV30, the J gene TRBJ1-5, with a possible D match to TRBD1 (6 bases). The DNA of the CDR3 is TGTGCCTTAGGACAGCAAGGTCAGCCCCAGCATTTT. This gives the protein CALGQQGQPQHF.